Listed below are T cell receptor beta chains from one sample, sequenced in a study of T cells in Graves' hyperthyroidism and ophthalmopathy. One entry per CDR3 protein, called by TCRdb with MiXCR from the multiplex PCR reads. The data show about 640,000 distinct CDR3 sequences, 45% seen once. The sample was peripheral blood or thyroid tissue (not recorded which). Receptors originate from an adult man with Graves' disease, either hyperthyroidism or ophthalmopathy (not recorded which). Both conserved end residues are part of each CDR3. The D gene is left open where the match is weak. Expanded clones are given a class, and other clones once, few, many or no size at all.

v_gene	abundance	j_gene	d_gene	CDR3aa	CDR3nt
TRBV7-8	once	TRBJ1-3	.	CASRDLGGGPGNTIYF	TGTGCCAGCAGAGATCTAGGGGGAGGGCCTGGAAACACCATATATTTT
TRBV7-8	many	TRBJ1-5	.	CASSSSGGGNQPQHF	TGTGCCAGCAGCTCTTCGGGCGGGGGCAATCAGCCCCAGCATTTT
TRBV10-1	few	TRBJ2-2	.	CASSKGLYTGELFF	TGCGCCAGCAGTAAGGGCCTCTACACCGGGGAGCTGTTTTTT
TRBV20-1	few	TRBJ1-1	.	CSARPANMNTEAFF	TGCAGTGCTAGACCTGCGAATATGAACACTGAAGCTTTCTTT
TRBV7-8	once	TRBJ1-5	.	CASTGQAFLAQHF	TGTGCCAGCACAGGGCAGGCGTTTTTAGCCCAGCATTTT
TRBV7-9	many	TRBJ2-7	TRBD2	CASSPPSRGLKGEQYF	TGTGCCAGCTCCCCCCCCTCGAGGGGACTAAAAGGCGAGCAGTACTTC
TRBV25-1	.	TRBJ2-7	TRBD2	CASSFWGGGTRAYEQYF	TGTGCCAGCAGTTTCTGGGGAGGCGGGACTAGAGCCTACGAGCAGTACTTC
TRBV2	few	TRBJ1-6	.	CASKVGGDSGALHF	TGTGCCAGCAAAGTCGGCGGGGATAGCGGGGCCCTCCACTTT
TRBV2	once	TRBJ1-5	TRBD1	CASRAQGARQPQHF	TGTGCCAGCCGTGCACAGGGGGCGCGTCAGCCCCAGCATTTT
TRBV7-9	many	TRBJ1-2	.	CASSKEGGYGYTF	TGTGCCAGCAGCAAGGAGGGGGGCTATGGCTACACCTTC
TRBV29-1	.	TRBJ1-5	.	CSAGDRHQPQHF	TGCAGCGCCGGGGACCGCCATCAGCCCCAGCATTTT
TRBV13	few	TRBJ1-1	TRBD1	CASTWGTGTSTEAFF	TGTGCCAGCACCTGGGGGACAGGGACGAGTACTGAAGCTTTCTTT
TRBV9	few	TRBJ1-3	.	CASSPAGQTISGNTIYF	TGTGCCAGCAGCCCCGCCGGACAGACGATTTCTGGAAACACCATATATTTT
TRBV29-1	.	TRBJ2-3	TRBD2	CSVEGTSGRDTQYF	TGCAGCGTAGAAGGGACTAGCGGGAGAGATACGCAGTATTTT
TRBV9	.	TRBJ1-5	.	CASSVAGYSNQPQHF	TGTGCCAGCAGCGTAGCCGGTTATAGCAATCAGCCCCAGCATTTT
TRBV11-1	.	TRBJ1-2	TRBD1	CASSPRSYGTGGLYGYTF	TGTGCCAGCAGCCCGCGATCCTACGGGACAGGGGGCCTCTATGGCTACACCTTC
TRBV7-8	.	TRBJ2-5	.	CASRSGMMAQYF	TGTGCCAGCAGATCGGGGATGATGGCCCAGTACTTC
TRBV5-1	many	TRBJ2-6	TRBD1	CASSMTGPGANVLTF	TGCGCCAGCAGCATGACAGGGCCTGGGGCCAACGTCCTGACTTTC
TRBV2	.	TRBJ1-1	.	CASSETGIVTEAFF	TGTGCCAGCAGTGAAACAGGGATCGTCACTGAAGCTTTCTTT
TRBV2	.	TRBJ1-4	.	CASSEGRGGNEKLFF	TGTGCCAGCAGTGAAGGGCGGGGCGGTAATGAAAAACTGTTTTTT
TRBV20-1	few	TRBJ1-1	.	CSARRTVSTEAFF	TGCAGTGCTAGAAGGACAGTTTCCACTGAAGCTTTCTTT
TRBV2	many	TRBJ2-7	.	CASSEGEARTYEQYF	TGTGCCAGCAGTGAAGGGGAAGCGCGAACCTACGAGCAGTACTTC
TRBV7-3	.	TRBJ1-1	.	CASSPLQGGMNTEAFF	TGTGCCAGCAGCCCTCTACAGGGCGGCATGAACACTGAAGCTTTCTTT
TRBV7-9	few	TRBJ1-1	.	CASGGLRNTEAFF	TGTGCCAGCGGGGGGCTCAGGAACACTGAAGCTTTCTTT
TRBV29-1	many	TRBJ1-2	.	CSVEDIANYGYTF	TGCAGCGTTGAAGACATCGCTAACTATGGCTACACCTTC
TRBV2	few	TRBJ1-5	TRBD1	CASSETGQGVRQPQHF	TGTGCCAGCAGTGAAACGGGACAGGGGGTCAGGCAGCCCCAGCATTTT
TRBV7-2	few	TRBJ1-2	TRBD1	CASSSPRTGGVSTGYTF	TGTGCCAGCAGCTCACCACGCACAGGGGGCGTATCCACTGGCTACACCTTC
TRBV7-9	.	TRBJ1-2	TRBD1	CASSLGRTGRGYTF	TGTGCCAGCAGCTTAGGAAGGACAGGGAGAGGCTACACCTTC
TRBV4-1	many	TRBJ1-2	.	CASSQGGVLGYTF	TGCGCCAGCAGCCAAGGCGGCGTATTAGGCTACACCTTC
TRBV2	.	TRBJ1-5	.	CAISYSGRGDQPQHF	TGTGCCATCAGTTACTCTGGAAGGGGTGATCAGCCCCAGCATTTT
TRBV7-3	many	TRBJ2-5	.	CASSLAGASGETQYF	TGTGCCAGCAGCTTAGCGGGGGCTAGCGGAGAGACCCAGTACTTC
TRBV20-1	.	TRBJ2-5	.	CSAGPQGWYQGTQYF	TGCAGTGCTGGGCCCCAGGGTTGGTACCAAGGGACCCAGTACTTC
TRBV7-8	many	TRBJ1-1	TRBD1	CASSLRQGWNTEAFF	TGTGCCAGCAGCCTAAGACAGGGATGGAACACTGAAGCTTTCTTT
TRBV29-1	many	TRBJ1-5	.	CSVDRREESNQPQHF	TGCAGCGTTGACAGGAGGGAGGAAAGCAATCAGCCCCAGCATTTT
TRBV10-3	many	TRBJ1-1	.	CAISEFGGNTEAFF	TGTGCCATCAGTGAGTTCGGGGGTAACACTGAAGCTTTCTTT
TRBV14	.	TRBJ2-7	.	CASSQDGGGTYEQYF	TGTGCCAGCAGCCAAGATGGGGGTGGGACCTACGAGCAGTACTTC
TRBV19	.	TRBJ1-4	.	CASSAGPSVGEKLFF	TGTGCCAGTAGTGCGGGACCCTCGGTGGGGGAAAAACTGTTTTTT
TRBV20-1	.	TRBJ2-7	.	CSARDGSGFYEQYF	TGCAGTGCTAGAGATGGTTCGGGGTTCTACGAGCAGTACTTC
TRBV9	few	TRBJ2-7	.	CASSGTGRDYEQYF	TGTGCCAGCAGCGGAACAGGGAGAGACTACGAGCAGTACTTC
TRBV6-5	few	TRBJ2-7	TRBD1	CASSYVTGGYTYEQYF	TGTGCCAGCAGTTACGTGACAGGGGGATACACCTACGAGCAGTACTTC
TRBV2	few	TRBJ2-7	.	CASRNTGSSYEQYF	TGTGCCAGCCGAAACACAGGAAGCTCCTACGAGCAGTACTTC
TRBV7-2	many	TRBJ1-2	.	CASSLGSVDYGYTF	TGTGCCAGCAGCTTAGGGAGCGTTGACTATGGCTACACCTTC
TRBV10-3	.	TRBJ1-3	.	CAISDWGNTIYF	TGTGCCATCAGTGATTGGGGAAACACCATATATTTT
TRBV10-2	.	TRBJ1-1	.	CASSVAMTEMAFF	TGCGCCAGCAGTGTGGCAATGACGGAAATGGCTTTCTTT
TRBV6-1	.	TRBJ1-4	.	CASSPESGWEGEKLFF	TGTGCCAGCAGTCCTGAGTCGGGCTGGGAGGGCGAAAAACTGTTTTTT
TRBV20-1	.	TRBJ1-2	.	CSAQETNYGCTF	TGCAGTGCTCAGGAGACTAACTATGGCTGCACCTTC
TRBV6-1	.	TRBJ1-2	TRBD1	CASSESGQAGGRNHGYTF	TGTGCCAGCAGTGAATCTGGGCAGGCAGGGGGCAGGAATCATGGCTACACCTTC
TRBV15	few	TRBJ2-6	.	CATSRVPGANVLTF	TGTGCCACCAGCAGAGTGCCCGGGGCCAACGTCCTGACTTTC
TRBV14	few	TRBJ2-7	.	CASSQVGAYEQYF	TGCGCCAGCAGCCAAGTAGGGGCCTACGAGCAGTACTTC
TRBV20-1	.	TRBJ2-7	.	CSAPPQGGYEQYF	TGCAGTGCCCCGCCGCAGGGGGGCTACGAGCAGTACTTC
TRBV19	many	TRBJ1-3	.	CASTQNSGNTIYF	TGTGCCAGTACGCAGAACTCTGGAAACACCATATATTTT
TRBV9	many	TRBJ1-1	.	CASSVVFQSEAFF	TGTGCCAGCAGCGTAGTCTTTCAGAGCGAAGCTTTCTTT
TRBV12-3/TRBV12-4	few	TRBJ1-2	.	CASGSWGLSNYGYTF	TGTGCCAGCGGGAGTTGGGGGTTATCTAACTATGGCTACACCTTC